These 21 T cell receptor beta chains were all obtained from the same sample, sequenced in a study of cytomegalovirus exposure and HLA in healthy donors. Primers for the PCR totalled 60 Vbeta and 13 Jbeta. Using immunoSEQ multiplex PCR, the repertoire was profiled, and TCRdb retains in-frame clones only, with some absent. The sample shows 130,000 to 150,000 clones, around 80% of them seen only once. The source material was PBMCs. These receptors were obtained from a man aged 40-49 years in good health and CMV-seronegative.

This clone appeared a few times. CDR3 region: CASSWGQARMNTEAFF. The CDR3 DNA reads TGCGCCAGCAGCTGGGGACAGGCGCGAATGAACACTGAAGCTTTCTTT. This rearrangement joins TRBV5-1 to TRBJ1-1, with TRBD1 matching 8 bases. The ends lost 3 bases at V and 0 bases at J; junction bases unmatched: 7. This CDR3 is 16 amino acids long. The germline gives CDR1 SGHRS, CDR2 YFSETQ.

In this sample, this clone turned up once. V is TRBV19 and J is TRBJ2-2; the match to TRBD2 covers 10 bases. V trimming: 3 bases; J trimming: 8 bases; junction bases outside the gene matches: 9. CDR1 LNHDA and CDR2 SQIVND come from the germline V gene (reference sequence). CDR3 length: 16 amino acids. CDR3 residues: CASSIIPGTSAGELFF. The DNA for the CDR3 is TGTGCCAGTAGTATTATCCCCGGGACTAGCGCGGGGGAGCTGTTTTTT.

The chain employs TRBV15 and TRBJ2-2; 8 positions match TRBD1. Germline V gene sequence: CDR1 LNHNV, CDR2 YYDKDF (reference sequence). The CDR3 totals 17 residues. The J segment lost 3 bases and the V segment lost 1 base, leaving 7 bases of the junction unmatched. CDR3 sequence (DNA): TGTGCCACCAGCAGAGTTGGTTACAGGGGGGACACCGGGGAGCTGTTTTTT. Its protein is CATSRVGYRGDTGELFF.

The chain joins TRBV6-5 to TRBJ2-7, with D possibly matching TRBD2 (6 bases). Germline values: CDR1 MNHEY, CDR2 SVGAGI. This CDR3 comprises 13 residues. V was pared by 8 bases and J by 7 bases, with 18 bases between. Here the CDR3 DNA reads TGTGCCAGCTTGCCCCGAGAGGGGAGGGAGCAGTACTTC. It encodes CASLPREGREQYF.

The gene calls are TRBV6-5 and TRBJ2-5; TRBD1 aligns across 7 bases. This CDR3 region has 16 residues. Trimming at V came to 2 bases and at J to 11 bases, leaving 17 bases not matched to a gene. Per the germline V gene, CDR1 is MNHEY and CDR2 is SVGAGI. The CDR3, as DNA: TGTGCCAGCAGTTACGGTTCCGGGACAGCCCCTAAGGAGCAGTACTTC. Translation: CASSYGSGTAPKEQYF.

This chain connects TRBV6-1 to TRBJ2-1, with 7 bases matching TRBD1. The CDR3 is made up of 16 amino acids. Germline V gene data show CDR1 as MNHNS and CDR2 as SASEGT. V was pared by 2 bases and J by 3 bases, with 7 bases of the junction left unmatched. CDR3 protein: CASSELKTGFYNEQFF. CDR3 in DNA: TGTGCCAGCAGTGAACTGAAGACAGGGTTCTACAATGAGCAGTTCTTC.

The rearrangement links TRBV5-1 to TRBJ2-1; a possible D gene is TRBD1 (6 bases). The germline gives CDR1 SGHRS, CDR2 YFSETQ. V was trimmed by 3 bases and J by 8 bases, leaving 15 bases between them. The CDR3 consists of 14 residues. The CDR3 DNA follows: TGCGCCAGCAGCTCCCCGGGGACACGCGATGAGCAGTTCTTC. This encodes CASSSPGTRDEQFF.

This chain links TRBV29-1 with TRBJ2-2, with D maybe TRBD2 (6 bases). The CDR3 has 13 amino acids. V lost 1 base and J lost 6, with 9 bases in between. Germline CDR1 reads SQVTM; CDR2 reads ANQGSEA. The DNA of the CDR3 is TGCAGCGTTGAAGCGACTAGGGCCGGGGAGCTGTTTTTT. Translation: CSVEATRAGELFF.

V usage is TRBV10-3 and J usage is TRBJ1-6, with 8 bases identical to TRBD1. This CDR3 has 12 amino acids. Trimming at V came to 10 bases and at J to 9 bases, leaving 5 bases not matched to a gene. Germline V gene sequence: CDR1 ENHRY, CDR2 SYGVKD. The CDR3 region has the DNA TGTGCCAGTGGACAGGGACGTTCACCCCTCCACTTT. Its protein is CASGQGRSPLHF.

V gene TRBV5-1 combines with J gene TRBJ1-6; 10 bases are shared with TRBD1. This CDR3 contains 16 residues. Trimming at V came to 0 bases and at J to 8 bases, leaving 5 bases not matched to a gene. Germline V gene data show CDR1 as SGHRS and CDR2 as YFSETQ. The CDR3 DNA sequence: TGCGCCAGCAGCTTGGAGGGACAGGGGTTGGATTCACCCCTCCACTTT. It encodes CASSLEGQGLDSPLHF.

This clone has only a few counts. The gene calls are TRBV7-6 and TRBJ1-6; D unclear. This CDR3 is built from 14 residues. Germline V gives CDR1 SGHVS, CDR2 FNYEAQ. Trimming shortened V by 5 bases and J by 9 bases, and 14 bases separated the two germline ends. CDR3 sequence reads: CASSQSPESSPLHF. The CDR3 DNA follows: TGTGCCAGCAGCCAAAGTCCGGAGAGTTCACCCCTCCACTTT.

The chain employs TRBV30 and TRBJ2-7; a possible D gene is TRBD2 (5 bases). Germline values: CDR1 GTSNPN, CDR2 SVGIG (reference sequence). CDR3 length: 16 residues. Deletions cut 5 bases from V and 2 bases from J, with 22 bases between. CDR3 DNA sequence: TGTGCCTGGGTGCCCCAACTCTTTGGGGAGACCTACGAGCAGTACTTC. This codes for CAWVPQLFGETYEQYF.

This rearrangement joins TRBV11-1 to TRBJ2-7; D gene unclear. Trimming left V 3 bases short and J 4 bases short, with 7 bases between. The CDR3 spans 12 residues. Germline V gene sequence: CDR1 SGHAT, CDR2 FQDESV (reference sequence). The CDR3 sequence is CASSFSIYEQYF. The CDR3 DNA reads TGTGCCAGCAGCTTCAGTATTTACGAGCAGTACTTC.

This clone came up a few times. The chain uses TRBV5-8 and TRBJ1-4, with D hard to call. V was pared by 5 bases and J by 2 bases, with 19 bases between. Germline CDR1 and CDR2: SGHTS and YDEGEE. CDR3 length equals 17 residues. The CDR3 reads CASSLGSTAGTNEKLFF. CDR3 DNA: TGTGCCAGCAGTTTAGGGAGCACGGCGGGGACTAATGAAAAACTGTTTTTT. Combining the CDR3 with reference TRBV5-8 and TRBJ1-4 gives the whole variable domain EAGVTQSPTHLIKTRGQQATLRCSPISGHTSVYWYQQALGLGLQFLLWYDEGEERNRGNFPPRFSGRQFPNYSSELNVNALELEDSALYLCASSLGSTAGTNEKLFFGSGTQLSVL.

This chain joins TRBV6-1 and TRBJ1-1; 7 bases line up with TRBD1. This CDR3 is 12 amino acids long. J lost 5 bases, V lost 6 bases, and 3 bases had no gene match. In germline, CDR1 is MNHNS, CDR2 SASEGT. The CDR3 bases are TGTGCCAGCAGCAGGGGGAAGACTGAAGCTTTCTTT. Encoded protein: CASSRGKTEAFF.

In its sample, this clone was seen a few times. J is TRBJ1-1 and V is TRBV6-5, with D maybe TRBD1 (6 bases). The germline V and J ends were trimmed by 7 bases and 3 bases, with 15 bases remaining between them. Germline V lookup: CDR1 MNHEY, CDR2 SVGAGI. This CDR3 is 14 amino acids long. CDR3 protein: CASILTGGDTEAFF. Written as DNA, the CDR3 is TGTGCCAGCATATTGACAGGAGGAGACACTGAAGCTTTCTTT.

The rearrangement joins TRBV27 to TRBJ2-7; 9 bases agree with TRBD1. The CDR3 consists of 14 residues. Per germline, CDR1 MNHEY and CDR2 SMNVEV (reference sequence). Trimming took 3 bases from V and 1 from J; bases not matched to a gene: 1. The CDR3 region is CASSFDRGSYEQYF. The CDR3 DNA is TGTGCCAGCAGTTTCGACAGGGGGTCCTACGAGCAGTACTTC.

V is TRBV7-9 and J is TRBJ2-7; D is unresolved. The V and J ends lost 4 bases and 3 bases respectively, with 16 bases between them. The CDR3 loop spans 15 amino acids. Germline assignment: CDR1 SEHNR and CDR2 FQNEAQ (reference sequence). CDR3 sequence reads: CASSSQTGSIYEQYF. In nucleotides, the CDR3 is TGTGCCAGCAGCTCCCAGACTGGGTCTATCTACGAGCAGTACTTC.

CDR3 DNA: TGTGCCAGCAGCGCCGGGTTTGGAACTAATGAAAAACTGTTTTTT. Protein: CASSAGFGTNEKLFF. The chain recombines TRBV9 with TRBJ1-4; D is ambiguous. The length of the CDR3 is 15 residues. CDR1 SGDLS and CDR2 YYNGEE come from the germline V gene. V dropped 3 bases and J dropped 1 base, with 10 bases sitting between them.

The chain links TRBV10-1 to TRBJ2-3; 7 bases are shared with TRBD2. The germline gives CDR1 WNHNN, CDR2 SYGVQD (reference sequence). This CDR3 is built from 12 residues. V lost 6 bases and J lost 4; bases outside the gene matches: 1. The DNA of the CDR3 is TGCGCCAGCAGCCTAGCGGCAGATACGCAGTATTTT. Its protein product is CASSLAADTQYF.

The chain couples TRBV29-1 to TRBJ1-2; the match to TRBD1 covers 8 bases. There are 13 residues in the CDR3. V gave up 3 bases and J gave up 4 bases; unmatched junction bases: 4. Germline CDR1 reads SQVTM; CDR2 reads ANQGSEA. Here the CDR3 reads CSVEYGQGYGYTF. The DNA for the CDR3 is TGCAGCGTTGAGTATGGACAGGGCTATGGCTACACCTTC. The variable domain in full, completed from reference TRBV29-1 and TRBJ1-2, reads SAVISQKPSRDICQRGTSLTIQCQVDSQVTMMFWYRQQPGQSLTLIATANQGSEATYESGFVIDKFPISRPNLTFSTLTVSNMSPEDSSIYLCSVEYGQGYGYTFGSGTRLTVV.